This TCR beta chain was identified during a study of T cells after yellow fever vaccination. 5'RACE template switching added a universal primer site and UMIs to TCR cDNA. A single record per CDR3 protein comes from TCRdb applying MiXCR to the 5' RACE reads. Among a few hundred thousand distinct CDR3 sequences, about 7.1% were seen once, and the ten largest hold 0.65% to 0.9%. Study findings and constraints: In FACS-sorted repertoires, abundant clonotypes from the bulk population could appear as contaminants. Post-booster samples contained most primary-vaccination clones (approximately 95% CD4, around 88% CD8). The secondary response peaked faster, at day 5 versus 15, but was weaker.

Only a few counts were recorded for this clonotype. Its cognate antigen is unknown. Unmatched junction bases numbered 13, after V lost 5 bases and J lost 5 bases. This CDR3 is 18 amino acids long. This sample comprised CD4+ T cells sorted from PBMCs, obtained 15 days after the yellow fever booster vaccination. This TCR was sampled from a man between 25 and 39 years old who received the YFV17D yellow fever vaccine. The chain couples TRBV12-3 or TRBV12-4 to TRBJ2-2; 11 bases match TRBD1. CDR3 in amino acids: CASSTWTGGASVTGELFF. CDR3 DNA: TGTGCCAGCAGTACCTGGACAGGGGGCGCCTCAGTGACCGGGGAGCTGTTTTTT.